This T cell receptor beta chain was retrieved from a study of T cell responses to AZD1222 COVID-19 vaccine. Study-level points and caveats: Spike-wide vaccine-associated CD4 TCRs dominated at 160-218 and 743-854. Close to half of spike-specific TCRs reportedly recognize unmutated variant regions.

Trimming left V 0 bases short and J 4 bases short, with 6 bases between. The CDR3 runs 13 residues. Germline CDR1 reads MNHNS; CDR2 reads SASEGT. Here immunoSEQ multiplex PCR was the method, and the copy in TCRdb shows in-frame clones only, minus some. The table records some 80,000 clones, about 87% of them present only once. A note on this clone: Its antigen is not identified.

The TCR comes from an adult who received the MenACWY meningococcal vaccine as a control. The chain combines TRBV6-1 with TRBJ1-2; no definite D call. The sequenced sample was peripheral blood, obtained 28 days after the second dose of the MenACWY control vaccine. Written as DNA, the CDR3 is TGTGCCAGCAGTGAAGCGGTAAGCTATGGCTACACCTTC. This gives the protein CASSEAVSYGYTF.